This entry concerns a single T cell receptor (beta chain). No antigen is known for it. This entry comes from a study of shared clonotypes between healthy human individuals. Per the germline V gene, CDR1 is MNHEY and CDR2 is SMNVEV (reference sequence). The ends lost 6 bases at V and 5 bases at J; junction bases unmatched: 6. There are 13 residues in the CDR3. Every subset had its genomic DNA shared out evenly among several immunoSEQ plates. Assay: immunoSEQ multiplex PCR; the TCRdb copy retains only in-frame clones and omits some. Here the sample spans nearly 2 million clones, approximately 94% being singletons. Findings and caveats of the study: Of the naive CD4 clonotypes, about 5% were shared across several donors. A limitation of the genetic and exposure-history diversity represented arose from few donors.

Naive-designated CD8 cells lacked CD45RO, were positively enriched for CCR7, and omitted terminally differentiated effector memory CD45RA+ cells. The specimen sequenced was naive CD8+ T cells sorted from blood. This receptor was obtained from a man between 18 and 35 years old in good health. The genes are TRBV27 and TRBJ1-2; 7 positions agree with TRBD1. Written as DNA, the CDR3 is TGTGCCAGCAGAGACAGGGAAAGGTATGGCTACACCTTC. It is translated as CASRDRERYGYTF.